Listed here are 23 T cell receptor beta chains from one sample, sequenced in a study of graft-versus-host responses after intestinal transplantation. TCRdb's copy holds only in-frame clones and misses some; the assay was immunoSEQ multiplex PCR. The sample shows roughly 17,000 clones, 86% of them seen only once. This material consisted of bone marrow, taken roughly 130 days after transplant. The receptors come from a human patient who received an intestinal transplant, so some T cells may come from the graft donor.

The gene calls are TRBV18 and TRBJ2-7; 9 bases agree with TRBD1. CDR1 is KGHSH and CDR2 is LQKENI in the germline V gene. The CDR3 has 14 amino acids. V gave up 3 bases and J gave up 6 bases; unmatched junction bases: 6. The CDR3: CASSPATGGGEQYF. In nucleotides, the CDR3 is TGTGCCAGCTCACCGGCGACAGGGGGGGGCGAGCAGTACTTC.

V is TRBV6-1 and J is TRBJ1-2, with D maybe TRBD1 (6 bases). CDR3 size: 14 residues. Germline V lookup: CDR1 MNHNS, CDR2 SASEGT. Between the trimmed V and J ends, which lost 1 base and 7 bases, there was a span of 13 bases. DNA for the CDR3: TGTGCCAGCAGTGAAGGGGGGCAGCCGGGTGGCTACACCTTC. Translated: CASSEGGQPGGYTF.

The rearrangement joins TRBV7-3 to TRBJ2-2; 7 bases align to TRBD2. With V trimmed by 4 bases and J by 1 base, 6 bases remained unmatched. CDR3 length: 16 residues. CDR1 and CDR2 (germline): SGHTA, FQGTGA. CDR3 sequence reads: CASSYRERENTGELFF. As DNA, the CDR3 is TGTGCCAGCAGCTACCGGGAGCGGGAGAACACCGGGGAGCTGTTTTTT.

This clone appeared once. The chain links TRBV7-8 to TRBJ2-5, with D unresolved. Trimming removed 5 bases at V and 1 base at J, with 11 bases between. Germline assignment: CDR1 SGHVS and CDR2 FQNEAQ. The CDR3 sequence is 14 residues long. CDR3 sequence: CASSPVRFQETQYF. The CDR3 DNA follows: TGTGCCAGCAGCCCCGTCCGTTTCCAAGAGACCCAGTACTTC. The full variable domain, rest sourced from reference TRBV7-8 and TRBJ2-5, is GAGVSQSPRYKVAKRGQDVALRCDPISGHVSLFWYQQALGQGPEFLTYFQNEAQLDKSGLPSDRFFAERPEGSVSTLKIQRTQQEDSAVYLCASSPVRFQETQYFGPGTRLLVL.

By share of the sample, this clone is medium-sized (0.01 to 0.1%). The chain combines TRBV6-1 with TRBJ2-2; TRBD2 agrees at 12 bases. V shed 2 bases, J shed 6 bases, and the junction held 4 bases outside the gene matches. CDR1 and CDR2 (germline): MNHNS, SASEGT. The CDR3 extends over 16 amino acids. The CDR3 bases are TGTGCCAGCAGTGAACTAGCGGGAGGGCCTGCCGGGGAGCTGTTTTTT. This encodes CASSELAGGPAGELFF.

The rearrangement uses TRBV10-1 and TRBJ1-1; D might be TRBD1 (5 bases). V gave up 6 bases and J gave up 4 bases, with 15 bases separating them. Germline CDR1 is WNHNN and CDR2 is SYGVQD (reference sequence). The CDR3 is 14 amino acids. For the CDR3, the DNA is TGCGCCAGCAGCCCCGGGACGGGATTCACTGAAGCTTTCTTT. It encodes CASSPGTGFTEAFF.

V usage is TRBV7-3 and J usage is TRBJ2-2, with TRBD2 matching over 15 bases. Germline CDR1 is SGHTA and CDR2 is FQGTGA. The CDR3 has 19 residues. J gave up 3 bases and V 5 bases, and 10 bases lay outside the gene matches. The CDR3 DNA sequence: TGTGCCAGCAGCCCACTCGGACTAGCGGGAGGGCCGCACACCGGGGAGCTGTTTTTT. Its translation: CASSPLGLAGGPHTGELFF.

The rearrangement links TRBV5-1 to TRBJ2-1, with D hard to call. Germline V gives CDR1 SGHRS, CDR2 YFSETQ. The CDR3 loop spans 12 amino acids. Trimming took off 4 bases at V and 5 bases at J, with 7 bases between the two ends. CDR3 sequence: CASSLMNNEQFF. The CDR3 nucleotides read TGCGCCAGCAGCCTAATGAACAATGAGCAGTTCTTC.

The chain carries TRBV11-2 and TRBJ1-3; no definite D call. Deletions cut 5 bases from V and 5 bases from J, with 10 bases between. Germline assignment: CDR1 SGHAT and CDR2 FQNNGV. The CDR3 spans 13 residues. Here the CDR3 DNA reads TGTGCCAGCAGCCGGGAGGCAAGAAACACCATATATTTT. It codes for CASSREARNTIYF.

V usage is TRBV15 and J usage is TRBJ2-5; D gene uncertain. V was shortened by 6 bases and J by 4 bases, with 18 bases between the two germline ends. This CDR3 region has 15 residues. Germline CDR1 and CDR2: LNHNV and YYDKDF (reference sequence). In DNA, the CDR3 is TGTGCCACCAGTTTCCGACACGCCAAAGGAGAGACCCAGTACTTC. Its translation: CATSFRHAKGETQYF.

This clone was observed a single time. The V call is TRBV7-8, the J call TRBJ2-5; D remains ambiguous. V shed 4 bases and J shed 5 bases, with 5 bases lying between them. Germline CDR1 reads SGHVS; CDR2 reads FQNEAQ. The CDR3 extends over 11 amino acids. Here the CDR3 reads CASSSRETQYF. The CDR3 bases are TGTGCCAGCAGCTCTAGGGAGACCCAGTACTTC.

The chain employs TRBV19 and TRBJ1-1; D remains unclear. The length of the CDR3 is 13 residues. Germline V CDR1 and CDR2: LNHDA, SQIVND (reference sequence). Deletions cut 1 base from V and 4 bases from J, with 7 bases between. CDR3 DNA sequence: TGTGCCAGTAGTATAGGATTGGGCACTGAAGCTTTCTTT. Protein product: CASSIGLGTEAFF.

The chain combines TRBV12-5 with TRBJ2-7; D remains ambiguous. The CDR3 sequence is 12 residues long. Germline V gene lookup returns CDR1 LGHNT and CDR2 FRNRAP. The V and J ends lost 0 bases and 2 bases respectively, with 2 bases between them. The CDR3, as DNA: TGTGCTAGTGGTTTGGTTGCCTACGAGCAGTACTTC. It codes for CASGLVAYEQYF.

This chain connects TRBV27 to TRBJ2-3, with a weak D call TRBD1 (6 bases). Germline-derived CDR1 and CDR2 are MNHEY and SMNVEV (reference sequence). Between the trimmed V and J ends, which lost 3 bases and 6 bases, there was a span of 19 bases. The length of the CDR3 is 16 residues. DNA for the CDR3: TGTGCCAGCAGTTTGGGTCTTGGCGCGAGGGGGGATACGCAGTATTTT. Translating it yields CASSLGLGARGDTQYF.

The chain couples TRBV30 to TRBJ1-1; 8 nucleotides match TRBD1. The CDR3 has 11 residues. After removal of 4 bases from V and 10 bases from J, the junction contained 5 bases not matched to a gene. Germline V gene sequence: CDR1 GTSNPN, CDR2 SVGIG (reference sequence). The CDR3 DNA reads as TGTGCCTGGAATCTTGGACAGGGAGCTTTCTTT. Translation: CAWNLGQGAFF.

This clone has a handful of counts. The rearrangement uses TRBV14 and TRBJ2-7; 10 nucleotides match TRBD2. From germline, CDR1 is SGHDN and CDR2 FVKESK. This CDR3 has 15 residues. V dropped 2 bases and J dropped 3; count of bases not matched to a gene: 4. This CDR3 is CASSQLLAGLYEQYF. The CDR3 nucleotides are TGTGCCAGCAGCCAATTACTAGCGGGACTCTACGAGCAGTACTTC. Full variable domain (remainder filled in from reference TRBV14 and TRBJ2-7): EAGVTQFPSHSVIEKGQTVTLRCDPISGHDNLYWYRRVMGKEIKFLLHFVKESKQDESGMPNNRFLAERTGGTYSTLKVQPAELEDSGVYFCASSQLLAGLYEQYFGPGTRLTVT.

The chain carries TRBV28 and TRBJ2-7; the match to TRBD1 covers 8 bases. With V trimmed by 5 bases and J by 4 bases, 10 bases remained unmatched. The CDR3 has 15 amino acids. Germline lookup yields CDR1 MDHEN and CDR2 SYDVKM. The CDR3 region has the DNA TGTGCCAGCAGTCCCGGGGACAGGCTCAGGTACGAGCAGTACTTC. Its protein is CASSPGDRLRYEQYF.

This chain connects TRBV5-4 to TRBJ2-7; 8 bases are a match to TRBD2. This CDR3 contains 14 residues. The V gene end was trimmed by 4 bases and the J gene end by 7 bases; junction bases not matched to a gene: 10. Germline V gene data show CDR1 as SGHNT and CDR2 as YYREEE (reference sequence). CDR3 nucleotides: TGTGCCAGCAGCGATTTAGCGGGATCGTTAGAGCAGTACTTC. Translated: CASSDLAGSLEQYF. Full variable domain (remainder filled in from reference TRBV5-4 and TRBJ2-7): ETGVTQSPTHLIKTRGQQVTLRCSSQSGHNTVSWYQQALGQGPQFIFQYYREEENGRGNFPPRFSGLQFPNYSSELNVNALELDDSALYLCASSDLAGSLEQYFGPGTRLTVT.

The V call is TRBV14, the J call TRBJ2-1; the match to TRBD2 covers 14 bases. V dropped 0 bases and J dropped 8; count of bases not matched to a gene: 18. Germline V gene sequence: CDR1 SGHDN, CDR2 FVKESK. The CDR3 extends over 21 amino acids. The CDR3 DNA follows: TGTGCCAGCAGCCAAGATAGTCGACTAGCGGGAGGGTTATGGTTGGTGGATGAGCAGTTCTTC. This codes for CASSQDSRLAGGLWLVDEQFF.

V and J are TRBV6-6 and TRBJ2-7; D is unclear. Germline CDR1 and CDR2: MNHNY and SVGAGI (reference sequence). V lost 5 bases, J lost 4 bases, and 6 bases lay in between. The length of the CDR3 is 11 residues. The DNA for the CDR3 is TGTGCCAGCAGTCCCAAGTACGAGCAGTACTTC. Translated, it gives CASSPKYEQYF.

The rearrangement uses TRBV5-1 and TRBJ1-2; 11 bases map to TRBD1. Germline V lookup: CDR1 SGHRS, CDR2 YFSETQ. Trimming removed 4 bases from V and 8 bases from J; junction bases left unmatched: 16. CDR3 length: 17 amino acids. Here the CDR3 reads CASSLSDRGPHREGYTF. The CDR3 DNA sequence: TGCGCCAGCAGCCTATCGGACAGGGGGCCTCACCGGGAAGGCTACACCTTC.

This chain links TRBV5-1 with TRBJ2-7, with a tentative D call TRBD2 (5 bases). V lost 4 bases and J 0 bases, leaving 20 bases between the germline ends. The CDR3 contains 17 residues. The germline gives CDR1 SGHRS, CDR2 YFSETQ. The DNA of the CDR3 is TGCGCCAGCAGCCCCTCGTTCCCGGGGTCCTTCTCCTACGAGCAGTACTTC. It encodes CASSPSFPGSFSYEQYF.

The rearrangement joins TRBV6-1 to TRBJ1-2, with D perhaps matching TRBD1 (5 bases). Germline V gene data show CDR1 as MNHNS and CDR2 as SASEGT. The length of the CDR3 is 14 residues. Trimming shortened V by 5 bases and J by 6 bases, and 16 bases separated the two germline ends. The CDR3 bases are TGTGCCAGCAGTCTCCCGGCCAGGGTTAATGGCTACACCTTC. It encodes CASSLPARVNGYTF.